This T cell receptor (beta chain) was identified during a study of T cells in localized non-small cell lung cancer. Study results and limitations: Owing to sequencing of a solitary tumor region, heterogeneity cannot be discounted. Exceeding tumor, uninvolved adjacent lung had the highest T cell clonality. Longer overall survival was associated with a higher density of T cells in the blood. Detection in adjacent lung was observed for a median 57 of the top 100 tumor clones.

On this clone itself: Antigen specificity is unknown.

CDR1 and CDR2 from the germline V gene are SGHRS and YFSETQ. The ends were cut back, 4 bases at V and 0 bases at J, with 12 bases in the middle. The CDR3 sequence is 15 residues long. The table came from immunoSEQ multiplex PCR; TCRdb's copy has only in-frame clones and leaves some out. The sample yields over 65,000 clones, 70% to 85% seen once. The J gene is TRBJ2-3, the V gene TRBV5-1; D not resolved. This TCR derives from an older female donor with stage I lung adenocarcinoma. Sequenced material: peripheral blood, taken before any cancer treatment. The CDR3 DNA is TGCGCCAGCAGCCTCTTAGGTGCTAGCACAGATACGCAGTATTTT. This translates into CASSLLGASTDTQYF.